This T cell receptor beta chain was captured by sequencing in a study of T cells in Graves' hyperthyroidism and ophthalmopathy. CDR3 length equals 13 residues. The V gene lost 4 bases and the J gene lost 3 bases, with 6 bases spanning the gap. Germline V gene sequence: CDR1 SGHAT, CDR2 FQNNGV. Amplified TCR beta CDR3 regions derived from RNA transcripts. Carried out on the TCR CDR3, a first-round RT-PCR used the HTBI primer set. TCRdb itself ran the multiplex PCR reads through MiXCR, one entry per CDR3 protein. The sample carries more than 350,000 distinct CDR3 sequences, about 15% recorded once. This clonotype was seen at least ten times.

This receptor was identified in a woman aged 25 to 45 with Graves' hyperthyroidism. The rearrangement uses TRBV11-2 and TRBJ2-2; D is ambiguous. The sequencing sample was made of blood. CDR3 protein: CASSYMYTGELFF. CDR3 sequence (DNA): TGTGCCAGCAGCTATATGTACACCGGGGAGCTGTTTTTT.